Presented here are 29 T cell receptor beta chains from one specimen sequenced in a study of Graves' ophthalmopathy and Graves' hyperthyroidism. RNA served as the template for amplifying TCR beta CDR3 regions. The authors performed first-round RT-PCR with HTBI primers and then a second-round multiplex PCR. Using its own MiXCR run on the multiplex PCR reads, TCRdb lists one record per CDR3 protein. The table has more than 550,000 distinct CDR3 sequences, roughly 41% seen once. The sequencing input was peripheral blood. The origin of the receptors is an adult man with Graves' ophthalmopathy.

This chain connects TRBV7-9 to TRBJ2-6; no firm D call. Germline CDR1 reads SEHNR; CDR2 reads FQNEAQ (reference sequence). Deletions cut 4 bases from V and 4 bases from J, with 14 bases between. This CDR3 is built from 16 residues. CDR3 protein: CASSSRGFAGANVLTF. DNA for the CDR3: TGTGCCAGCAGCTCGCGTGGGTTCGCGGGGGCCAACGTCCTGACTTTC.

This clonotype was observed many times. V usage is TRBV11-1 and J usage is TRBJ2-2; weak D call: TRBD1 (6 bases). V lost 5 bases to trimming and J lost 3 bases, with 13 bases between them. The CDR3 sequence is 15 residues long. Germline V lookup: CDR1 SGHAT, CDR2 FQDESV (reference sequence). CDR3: CASSLRDIDTGELFF. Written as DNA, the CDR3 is TGTGCCAGCAGCCTCCGGGACATCGACACCGGGGAGCTGTTTTTT.

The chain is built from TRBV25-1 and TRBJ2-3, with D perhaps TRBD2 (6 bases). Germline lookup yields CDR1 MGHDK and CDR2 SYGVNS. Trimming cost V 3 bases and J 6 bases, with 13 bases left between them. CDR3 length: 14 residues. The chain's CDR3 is CASSEGEAQDTQYF. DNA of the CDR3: TGTGCCAGCAGTGAGGGGGAGGCGCAGGATACGCAGTATTTT.

This chain's CDR3 is CASSPPGQKNYGYTF. The CDR3, as DNA: TGTGCCAGCAGCCCGCCGGGACAGAAGAACTATGGCTACACCTTC. J is TRBJ1-2 and V is TRBV7-9, with TRBD1 identical over 7 bases. Germline loops: CDR1 SEHNR, CDR2 FQNEAQ (reference sequence). The CDR3 loop spans 15 amino acids. Trimming at V came to 5 bases and at J to 2 bases, leaving 8 bases not matched to a gene. Full variable domain (missing parts from reference TRBV7-9 and TRBJ1-2): DTGVSQNPRHKITKRGQNVTFRCDPISEHNRLYWYRQTLGQGPEFLTYFQNEAQLEKSRLLSDRFSAERPKGSFSTLEIQRTEQGDSAMYLCASSPPGQKNYGYTFGSGTRLTVV.

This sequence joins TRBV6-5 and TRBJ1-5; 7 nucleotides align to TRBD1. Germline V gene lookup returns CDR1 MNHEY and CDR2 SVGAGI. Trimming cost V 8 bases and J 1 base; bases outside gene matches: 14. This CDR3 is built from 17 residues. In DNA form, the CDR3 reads TGTGCCAGCGGTTCCCAGGATACAGGGGCAAGCAATCAGCCCCAGCATTTT. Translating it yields CASGSQDTGASNQPQHF.

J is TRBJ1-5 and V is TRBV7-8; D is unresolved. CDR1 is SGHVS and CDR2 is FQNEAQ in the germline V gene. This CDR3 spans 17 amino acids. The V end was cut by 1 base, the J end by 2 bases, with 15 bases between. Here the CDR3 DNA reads TGTGCCAGCAGCTTAGAGTTGAACCCTATAGGCAATCAGCCCCAGCATTTT. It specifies CASSLELNPIGNQPQHF.

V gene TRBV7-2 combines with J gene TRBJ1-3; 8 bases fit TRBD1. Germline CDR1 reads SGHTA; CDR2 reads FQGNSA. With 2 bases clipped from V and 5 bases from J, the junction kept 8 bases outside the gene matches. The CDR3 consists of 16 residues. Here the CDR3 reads CASSLWAGTGRNTIYF. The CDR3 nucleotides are TGTGCCAGCAGCTTATGGGCAGGGACAGGTAGAAACACCATATATTTT.

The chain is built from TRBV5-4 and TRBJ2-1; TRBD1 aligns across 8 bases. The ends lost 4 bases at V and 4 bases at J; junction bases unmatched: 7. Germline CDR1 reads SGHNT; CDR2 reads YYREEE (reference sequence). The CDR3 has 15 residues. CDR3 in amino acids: CASSPRDRQYNEQFF. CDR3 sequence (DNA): TGTGCCAGCAGCCCCCGGGACAGGCAATACAATGAGCAGTTCTTC.

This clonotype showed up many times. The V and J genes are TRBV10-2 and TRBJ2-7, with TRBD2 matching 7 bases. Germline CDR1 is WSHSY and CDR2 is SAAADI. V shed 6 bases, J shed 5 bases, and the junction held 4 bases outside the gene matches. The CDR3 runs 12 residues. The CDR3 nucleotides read TGCGCCAGCAGGGGGGGGAGCAACGAGCAGTACTTC. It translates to CASRGGSNEQYF.

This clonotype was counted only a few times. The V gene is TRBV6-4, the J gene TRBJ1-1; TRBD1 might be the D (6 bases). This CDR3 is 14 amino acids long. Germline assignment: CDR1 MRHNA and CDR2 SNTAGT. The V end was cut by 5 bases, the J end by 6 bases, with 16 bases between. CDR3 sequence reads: CASSPAGAPAEAFF. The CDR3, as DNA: TGTGCCAGCAGTCCAGCGGGGGCCCCCGCTGAAGCTTTCTTT.

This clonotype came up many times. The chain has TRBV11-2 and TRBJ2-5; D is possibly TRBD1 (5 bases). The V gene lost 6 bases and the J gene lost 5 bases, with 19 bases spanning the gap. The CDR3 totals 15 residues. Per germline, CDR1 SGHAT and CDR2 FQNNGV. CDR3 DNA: TGTGCCAGCAGTCTAGGGGCCCCAGGGTTGGAGACCCAGTACTTC. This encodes CASSLGAPGLETQYF.

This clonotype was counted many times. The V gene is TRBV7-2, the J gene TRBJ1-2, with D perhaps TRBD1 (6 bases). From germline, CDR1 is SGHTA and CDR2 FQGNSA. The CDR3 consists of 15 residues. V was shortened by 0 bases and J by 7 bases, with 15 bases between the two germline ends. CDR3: CASSLAGTGYRGYTF. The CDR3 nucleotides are TGTGCCAGCAGCTTAGCGGGAACAGGGTACCGTGGCTACACCTTC. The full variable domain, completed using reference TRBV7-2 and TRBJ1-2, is GAGVSQSPSNKVTEKGKDVELRCDPISGHTALYWYRQSLGQGLEFLIYFQGNSAPDKSGLPSDRFSAERTGGSVSTLTIQRTQQEDSAVYLCASSLAGTGYRGYTFGSGTRLTVV.

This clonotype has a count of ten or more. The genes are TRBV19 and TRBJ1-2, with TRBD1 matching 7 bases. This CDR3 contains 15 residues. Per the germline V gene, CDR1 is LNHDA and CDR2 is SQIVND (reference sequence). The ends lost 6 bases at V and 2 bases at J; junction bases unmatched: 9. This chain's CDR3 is CASRPRQGVNYGYTF. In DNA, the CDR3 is TGTGCCAGTAGACCTCGACAGGGCGTAAACTATGGCTACACCTTC. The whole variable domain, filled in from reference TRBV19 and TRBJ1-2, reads DGGITQSPKYLFRKEGQNVTLSCEQNLNHDAMYWYRQDPGQGLRLIYYSQIVNDFQKGDIAEGYSVSREKKESFPLTVTSAQKNPTAFYLCASRPRQGVNYGYTFGSGTRLTVV.

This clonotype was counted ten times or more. The DNA of the CDR3 is TGTGCCAGCAGCGTTGGAGTCAGGGACTATGGCTACACCTTC. Translated, it gives CASSVGVRDYGYTF. The V call is TRBV9, the J call TRBJ1-2, with TRBD1 as a possible D gene (5 bases). The germline gives CDR1 SGDLS, CDR2 YYNGEE. The V and J ends lost 2 bases and 3 bases respectively, with 11 bases between them. The length of the CDR3 is 14 residues.

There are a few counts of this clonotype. CDR3 in DNA: TGTGCCAGCAGCTTACGCCCTCAGGGGTATGGCACTGAAGCTTTCTTT. Its protein is CASSLRPQGYGTEAFF. The rearrangement joins TRBV7-8 to TRBJ1-1; a possible D gene is TRBD1 (6 bases). Germline-derived CDR1 and CDR2 are SGHVS and FQNEAQ. Trimming removed 2 bases from V and 4 bases from J, with 17 bases in between. This CDR3 comprises 16 residues.

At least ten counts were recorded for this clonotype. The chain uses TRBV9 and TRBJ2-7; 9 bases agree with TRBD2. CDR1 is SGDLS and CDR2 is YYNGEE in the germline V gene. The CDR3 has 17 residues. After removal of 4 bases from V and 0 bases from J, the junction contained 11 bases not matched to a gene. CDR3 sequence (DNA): TGTGCCAGCAGCCCTTATAGCGGGAGCGGCCTCTCCTACGAGCAGTACTTC. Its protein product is CASSPYSGSGLSYEQYF.

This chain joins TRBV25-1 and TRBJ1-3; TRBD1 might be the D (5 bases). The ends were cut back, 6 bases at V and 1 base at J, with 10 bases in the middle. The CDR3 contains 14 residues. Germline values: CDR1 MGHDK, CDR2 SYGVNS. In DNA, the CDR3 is TGTGCCAGCAGAGATTCAGGGTCTGGAAACACCATATATTTT. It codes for CASRDSGSGNTIYF.

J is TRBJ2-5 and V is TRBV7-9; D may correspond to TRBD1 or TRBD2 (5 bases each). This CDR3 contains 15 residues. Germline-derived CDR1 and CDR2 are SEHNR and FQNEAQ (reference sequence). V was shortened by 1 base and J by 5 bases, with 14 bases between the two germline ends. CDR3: CASSLVAGSWETQYF. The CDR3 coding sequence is TGTGCCAGCAGCTTAGTGGCAGGGAGTTGGGAGACCCAGTACTTC.

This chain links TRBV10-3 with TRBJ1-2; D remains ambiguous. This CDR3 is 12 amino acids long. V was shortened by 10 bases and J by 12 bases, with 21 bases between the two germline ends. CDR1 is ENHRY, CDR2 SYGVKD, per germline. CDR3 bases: TGTGCCAGCAGCTTGGCGGAGGATGGAAACACCTTC. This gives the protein CASSLAEDGNTF.

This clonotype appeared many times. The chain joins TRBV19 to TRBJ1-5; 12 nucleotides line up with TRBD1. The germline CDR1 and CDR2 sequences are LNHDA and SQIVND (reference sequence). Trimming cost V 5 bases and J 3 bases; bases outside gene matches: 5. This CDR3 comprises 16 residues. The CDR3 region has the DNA TGTGCCAGTAGTTACGGGACAGGGGGCACCAATCAGCCCCAGCATTTT. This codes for CASSYGTGGTNQPQHF.

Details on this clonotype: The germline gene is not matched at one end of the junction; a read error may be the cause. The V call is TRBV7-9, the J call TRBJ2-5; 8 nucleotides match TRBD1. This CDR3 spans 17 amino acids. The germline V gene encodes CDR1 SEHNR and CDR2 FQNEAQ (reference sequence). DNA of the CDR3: TGCGCCAGCAGCCCGACCCAGGCAGGGGGCTACGCGGAGACCCAGTACTTC. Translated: CASSPTQAGGYAETQYF. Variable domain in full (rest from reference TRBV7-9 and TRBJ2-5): DTGVSQNPRHKITKRGQNVTFRCDPISEHNRLYWYRQTLGQGPEFLTYFQNEAQLEKSRLLSDRFSAERPKGSFSTLEIQRTEQGDSAMYLCASSPTQAGGYAETQYFGPGTRLLVL.

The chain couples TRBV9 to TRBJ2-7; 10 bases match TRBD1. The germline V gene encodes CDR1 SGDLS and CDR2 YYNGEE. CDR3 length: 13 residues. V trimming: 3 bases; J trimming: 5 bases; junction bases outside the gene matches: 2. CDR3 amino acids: CASSAGQGDEQYF. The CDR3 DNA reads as TGTGCCAGCAGCGCTGGACAGGGGGACGAGCAGTACTTC.

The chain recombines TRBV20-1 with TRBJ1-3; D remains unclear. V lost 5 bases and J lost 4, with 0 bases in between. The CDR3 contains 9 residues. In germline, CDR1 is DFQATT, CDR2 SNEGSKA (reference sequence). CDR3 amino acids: CSAGNTIYF. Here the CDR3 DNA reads TGCAGTGCTGGAAACACCATATATTTT.

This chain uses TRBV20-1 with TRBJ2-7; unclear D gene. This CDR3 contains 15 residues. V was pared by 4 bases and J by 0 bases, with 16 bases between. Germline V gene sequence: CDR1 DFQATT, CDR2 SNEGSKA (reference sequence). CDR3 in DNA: TGCAGTGCTAAAGATCGTCTTCCGAGCTCCTACGAGCAGTACTTC. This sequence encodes CSAKDRLPSSYEQYF.

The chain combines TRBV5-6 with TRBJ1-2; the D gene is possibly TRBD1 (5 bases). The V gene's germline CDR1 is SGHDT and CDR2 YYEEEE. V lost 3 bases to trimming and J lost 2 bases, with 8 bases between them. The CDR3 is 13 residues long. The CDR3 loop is CASSWGLNYGYTF. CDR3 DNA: TGTGCCAGCAGCTGGGGCCTCAACTATGGCTACACCTTC.

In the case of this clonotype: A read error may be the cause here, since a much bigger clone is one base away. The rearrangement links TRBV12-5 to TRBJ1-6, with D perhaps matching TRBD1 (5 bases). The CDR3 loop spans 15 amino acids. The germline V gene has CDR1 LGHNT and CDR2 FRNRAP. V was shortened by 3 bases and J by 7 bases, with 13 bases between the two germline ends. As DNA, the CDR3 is TGTGCTAGTGGTTTCAGACAGATCGGGAATTCACCCCTCCACTTT. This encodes CASGFRQIGNSPLHF.

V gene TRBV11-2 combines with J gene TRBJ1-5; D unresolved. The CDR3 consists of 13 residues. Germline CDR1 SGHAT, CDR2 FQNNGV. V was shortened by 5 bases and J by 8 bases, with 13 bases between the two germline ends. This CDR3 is CASSASSKEPQHF. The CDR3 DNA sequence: TGTGCCAGCAGCGCCAGCTCTAAGGAGCCCCAGCATTTT.

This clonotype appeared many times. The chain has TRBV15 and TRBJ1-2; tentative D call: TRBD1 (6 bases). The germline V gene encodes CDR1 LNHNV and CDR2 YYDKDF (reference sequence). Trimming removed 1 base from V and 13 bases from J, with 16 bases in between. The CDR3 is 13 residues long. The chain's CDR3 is CATSRVSAGTFTF. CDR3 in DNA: TGTGCCACCAGCAGAGTGTCAGCCGGGACATTCACCTTC. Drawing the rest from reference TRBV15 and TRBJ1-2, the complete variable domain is DAMVIQNPRYQVTQFGKPVTLSCSQTLNHNVMYWYQQKSSQAPKLLFHYYDKDFNNEADTPDNFQSRRPNTSFCFLDIRSPGLGDTAMYLCATSRVSAGTFTFGSGTRLTVV.

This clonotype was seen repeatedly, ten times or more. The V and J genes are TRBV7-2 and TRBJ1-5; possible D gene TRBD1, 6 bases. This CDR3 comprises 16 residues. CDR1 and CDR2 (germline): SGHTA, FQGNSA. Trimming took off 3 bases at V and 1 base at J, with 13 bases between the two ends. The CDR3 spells CASSFFGGGSNQPQHF. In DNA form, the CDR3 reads TGTGCCAGCAGCTTTTTCGGAGGGGGGAGCAATCAGCCCCAGCATTTT.